The TCR beta chain under discussion was sequenced for a study of naive and memory T cell subsets. Broader study findings: TCR counts from RNA may reflect activation-linked expression changes.

The ends were cut back, 7 bases at V and 1 base at J, with 11 bases in the middle. CDR1 and CDR2 from the germline V gene are SNHLY and FYNNEI. This CDR3 has 13 amino acids. This clonotype was counted at least ten times. The antigen remains unidentified. The beta constant-region primer was an equimolar mix of two oligonucleotides covering TRBC1 and TRBC2. TCRdb re-called the UMI-ligation and nested PCR reads with MiXCR, one entry per CDR3 protein. The sample yields approximately 85,000 distinct CDR3 sequences, 7% to 8% seen once. This TCR derives from a human donor in good health. The sample comprised central memory CD4+ T cells from blood. The chain joins TRBV2 to TRBJ2-7; D might be TRBD1 or TRBD2, each matching 5 bases. The CDR3 here is CASIGAASYEQYF. The CDR3 region has the DNA TGTGCCAGCATCGGGGCAGCTTCCTACGAGCAGTACTTC. Looking up the rest from reference TRBV2 and TRBJ2-7 gives the full variable domain: EPEVTQTPSHQVTQMGQEVILRCVPISNHLYFYWYRQILGQKVEFLVSFYNNEISEKSEIFDDQFSVERPDGSNFTLKIRSTKLEDSAMYFCASIGAASYEQYFGPGTRLTVT.